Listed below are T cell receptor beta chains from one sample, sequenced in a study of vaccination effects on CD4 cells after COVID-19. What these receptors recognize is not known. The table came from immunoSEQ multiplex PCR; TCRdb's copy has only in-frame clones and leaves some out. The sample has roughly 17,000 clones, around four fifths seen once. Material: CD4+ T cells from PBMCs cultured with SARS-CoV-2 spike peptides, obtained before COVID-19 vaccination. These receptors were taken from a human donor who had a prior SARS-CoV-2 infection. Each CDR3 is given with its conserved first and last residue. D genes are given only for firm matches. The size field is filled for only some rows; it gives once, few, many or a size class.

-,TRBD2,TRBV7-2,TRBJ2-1,CASSLNGGGLNEQFF,TGTGCCAGCAGCTTAAATGGCGGGGGGCTTAATGAGCAGTTCTTC
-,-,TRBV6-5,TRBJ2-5,CASSSPRRETQYF,TGTGCCAGCAGTTCACCCCGGAGAGAGACCCAGTACTTC
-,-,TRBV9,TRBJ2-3,CASNGEGGTDTQYF,TGTGCCAGCAACGGGGAAGGGGGCACAGATACGCAGTATTTT
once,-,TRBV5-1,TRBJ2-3,CASNQGTDTQYF,TGCGCCAGCAACCAGGGAACAGATACGCAGTATTTT
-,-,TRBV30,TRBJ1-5,CAWSVPNSNQPQHF,TGTGCCTGGAGTGTGCCCAATAGCAATCAGCCCCAGCATTTT
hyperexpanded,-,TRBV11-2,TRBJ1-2,CASSFRGSGGYTF,TGTGCCAGCAGCTTTCGAGGGTCGGGTGGCTACACCTTC
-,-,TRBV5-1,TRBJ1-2,CASSLAGANYGYTF,TGCGCCAGCAGCTTGGCCGGTGCTAACTATGGCTACACCTTC
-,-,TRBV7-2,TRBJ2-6,CASSLRVLSGANVLTF,TGTGCCAGCAGCTTGAGGGTTCTCTCTGGGGCCAACGTCCTGACTTTC
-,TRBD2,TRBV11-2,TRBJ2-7,CASSPLGTSASYEQYF,TGTGCCAGCAGCCCGCTTGGGACTAGCGCCTCCTACGAGCAGTACTTC
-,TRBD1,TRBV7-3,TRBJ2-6,CASRDSAHSGANVLTF,TGTGCCAGCCGGGACAGCGCCCACTCTGGGGCCAACGTCCTGACTTTC
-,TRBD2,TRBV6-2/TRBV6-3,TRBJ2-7,CASSRAGASSYEQYF,TGTGCCAGCAGTCGAGCGGGGGCCTCGAGCTACGAGCAGTACTTC
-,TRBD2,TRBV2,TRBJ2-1,CASKTSGYEQFF,TGTGCCAGCAAGACTAGCGGCTATGAGCAGTTCTTC
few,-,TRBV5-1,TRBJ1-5,CASSSGESVNQPQHF,TGCGCCAGCAGCTCCGGGGAGTCGGTCAATCAGCCCCAGCATTTT
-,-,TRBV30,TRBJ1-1,CAWMGQGRVNTEAFF,TGTGCCTGGATGGGGCAGGGGAGGGTCAACACTGAAGCTTTCTTT
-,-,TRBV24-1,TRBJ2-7,CATSDQGGPYEQYF,TGTGCCACCAGTGACCAGGGGGGCCCCTACGAGCAGTACTTC
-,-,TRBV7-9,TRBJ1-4,CASSPSVANEKLFF,TGTGCCAGCAGCCCTTCGGTGGCTAATGAAAAACTGTTTTTT
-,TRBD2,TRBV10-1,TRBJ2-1,CASSDAKLAGGAGEQFF,TGCGCCAGCAGTGATGCAAAACTAGCGGGAGGTGCAGGTGAGCAGTTCTTC
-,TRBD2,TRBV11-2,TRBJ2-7,CASSLGLAQALYEQYF,TGTGCCAGCAGCTTAGGACTAGCGCAAGCTCTCTACGAGCAGTACTTC
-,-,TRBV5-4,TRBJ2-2,CASSSNTGELFF,TGTGCCAGCAGCTCTAACACCGGGGAGCTGTTTTTT
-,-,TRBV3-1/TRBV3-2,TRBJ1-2,CASSRTINYGYTF,TGTGCCAGCAGCCGAACTATTAACTATGGCTACACCTTC
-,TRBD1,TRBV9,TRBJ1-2,CASSPEGQPNYGYTF,TGTGCCAGCAGCCCAGAGGGACAGCCCAACTATGGCTACACCTTC
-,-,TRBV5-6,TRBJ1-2,CASSFGRNYGYTF,TGTGCCAGCAGCTTTGGTCGAAACTATGGCTACACCTTC
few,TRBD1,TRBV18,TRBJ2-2,CASSRPGQGATGELFF,TGTGCCAGCTCACGCCCGGGACAGGGGGCCACCGGGGAGCTGTTTTTT
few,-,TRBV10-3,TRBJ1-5,CAISESKGQPQHF,TGTGCCATCAGTGAGTCGAAGGGTCAGCCCCAGCATTTT
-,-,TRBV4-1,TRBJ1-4,CASSQVGPGTNEKLFF,TGCGCCAGCAGCCAAGTAGGACCCGGGACCAATGAAAAACTGTTTTTT
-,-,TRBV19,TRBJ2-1,CASRETDSYNEQFF,TGTGCCAGTAGAGAGACGGACTCCTACAATGAGCAGTTCTTC
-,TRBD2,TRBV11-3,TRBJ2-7,CASSPGLAGGYEQYF,TGTGCCAGCAGCCCAGGACTAGCGGGAGGCTACGAGCAGTACTTC
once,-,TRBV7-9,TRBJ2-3,CASSSTHHRQGRSTDTQYF,TGTGCCAGCAGCTCCACCCATCACAGACAAGGAAGAAGCACAGATACGCAGTATTTT
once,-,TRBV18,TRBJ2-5,CASSQGITSSGQETQYF,TGTGCCAGCTCCCAGGGGATTACTAGCTCGGGACAAGAGACCCAGTACTTC
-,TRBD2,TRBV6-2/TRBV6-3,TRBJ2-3,CASSKTSVPDTQYF,TGTGCCAGCAGTAAGACTAGCGTTCCAGATACGCAGTATTTT